These T cell receptor beta chains were read from a single sample in a study of cytomegalovirus exposure and HLA in healthy donors. Using immunoSEQ multiplex PCR, the repertoire was profiled, and TCRdb retains in-frame clones only, with some absent. Among about 190,000 clones, more than 75% were seen once, and the ten largest hold roughly 1.3%. The sequenced sample was PBMCs. These receptors all stem from a man younger than 45 in good health and CMV-seronegative. CDR3s include the opening cysteine and the closing phenylalanine or tryptophan. D genes are given only for firm matches. Clone sizes are given selectively: once, few, many, or a class where the clone is expanded.

CDR3aa: CATSTSSSGNTIYF
v_gene: TRBV15
abundance: -
d_gene: -
len: 14

CDR3aa: CASSLTYEQYF
v_gene: TRBV7-2
abundance: -
d_gene: -
len: 11

CDR3aa: CASSIESGGRPGLQETQYF
v_gene: TRBV19
abundance: once
d_gene: -
len: 19

CDR3aa: CASRASNRGLGAFF
v_gene: TRBV28
abundance: -
d_gene: TRBD1
len: 14

CDR3aa: CASSPPNTGNTEAFF
v_gene: TRBV18
abundance: -
d_gene: -
len: 15

CDR3aa: CASSIFEGSDTQYF
v_gene: TRBV19
abundance: once
d_gene: -
len: 14

CDR3aa: CASTLSGLLRETQYF
v_gene: TRBV5-5
abundance: -
d_gene: -
len: 15

CDR3aa: CASSQETSGEGTQYF
v_gene: TRBV14
abundance: -
d_gene: TRBD2
len: 15

CDR3aa: CASSQVERDTEF
v_gene: TRBV7-9
abundance: -
d_gene: -
len: 12

CDR3aa: CASSNDRLDTDTQYF
v_gene: TRBV2
abundance: -
d_gene: -
len: 15

CDR3aa: CASSPHTRGATKEANYGYTF
v_gene: TRBV14
abundance: once
d_gene: -
len: 20

CDR3aa: CASEGLAGGTDTQYF
v_gene: TRBV6-6
abundance: -
d_gene: TRBD2
len: 15

CDR3aa: CASSGRDRGLDTQYF
v_gene: TRBV5-1
abundance: -
d_gene: TRBD1
len: 15

CDR3aa: CASSISRGQGRYQPQHF
v_gene: TRBV19
abundance: -
d_gene: TRBD1
len: 17

CDR3aa: CASSLGDAGFYEQYF
v_gene: TRBV11-2
abundance: -
d_gene: -
len: 15

CDR3aa: CASSDSGLAGSTGELFF
v_gene: TRBV6-4
abundance: -
d_gene: TRBD2
len: 17

CDR3aa: CASSPPSPGYEQYF
v_gene: TRBV18
abundance: -
d_gene: -
len: 14

CDR3aa: CASSLRQGAWDTQYF
v_gene: TRBV4-3
abundance: -
d_gene: TRBD1
len: 15

CDR3aa: CASSRPLAESYEQYF
v_gene: TRBV6-5
abundance: -
d_gene: -
len: 15

CDR3aa: CASSSHSNQPQHF
v_gene: TRBV7-2
abundance: -
d_gene: -
len: 13

CDR3aa: CASRASTDTQYF
v_gene: TRBV6-5
abundance: -
d_gene: -
len: 12

CDR3aa: CASSDRTGAQETQYF
v_gene: TRBV10-1
abundance: -
d_gene: TRBD1
len: 15

CDR3aa: CAWTTLGQGAVGYTF
v_gene: TRBV30
abundance: -
d_gene: TRBD1
len: 15

CDR3aa: CASSLGGTGVWGTEAFF
v_gene: TRBV28
abundance: -
d_gene: TRBD1
len: 17

CDR3aa: CASSLPTGTNEQFF
v_gene: TRBV5-1
abundance: -
d_gene: TRBD1
len: 14

CDR3aa: CASSFYRGGATGELFF
v_gene: TRBV7-9
abundance: -
d_gene: TRBD1
len: 16

CDR3aa: CASRSDMSDTEAFF
v_gene: TRBV21-1
abundance: few
d_gene: -
len: 14

CDR3aa: CASRGRSSYEQYF
v_gene: TRBV12-1
abundance: -
d_gene: -
len: 13

CDR3aa: CASSPDLAGSWEQYF
v_gene: TRBV7-2
abundance: -
d_gene: TRBD2
len: 15

CDR3aa: CASSRPPRGTEAFF
v_gene: TRBV19
abundance: once
d_gene: -
len: 14

CDR3aa: CASSFSGLTGELFF
v_gene: TRBV7-2
abundance: -
d_gene: -
len: 14

CDR3aa: CASSVTGGPPETQYF
v_gene: TRBV6-5
abundance: -
d_gene: TRBD1
len: 15

CDR3aa: CASSLGEQGNYNEQFF
v_gene: TRBV5-1
abundance: -
d_gene: -
len: 16